The 23 T cell receptor beta chains below were found in one sample sequenced in a study of blood T cell repertoires in COVID-19. Sequencing used immunoSEQ multiplex PCR; TCRdb keeps in-frame clones, though not all of them. The table shows 400,000 or so clones, with 80% to 90% occurring only once. Sequencing was done on a sample of PBMCs or T cells enriched from blood (not recorded which). These receptors came from a man aged 40-49 years in a cohort exposed to, infected with or recovered from COVID-19 (not recorded which).

The gene calls are TRBV2 and TRBJ1-2, with D maybe TRBD1 (5 bases). V lost 5 bases and J lost 3, with 16 bases in between. The CDR3 has 15 residues. Germline lookup yields CDR1 SNHLY and CDR2 FYNNEI. CDR3 bases: TGTGCCAGCAGTCCACCGGAGGGACGGCACTATGGCTACACCTTC. It translates to CASSPPEGRHYGYTF.

This sequence joins TRBV27 and TRBJ2-7, with D tentatively TRBD2 (5 bases). The CDR3 sequence is 17 residues long. Germline-derived CDR1 and CDR2 are MNHEY and SMNVEV (reference sequence). The ends were cut back, 5 bases at V and 3 bases at J, with 23 bases in the middle. DNA for the CDR3: TGTGCCAGCAGTCTCAGTTCGAGGGCCCCTACGTTCTACGAGCAGTACTTC. Encoded protein: CASSLSSRAPTFYEQYF.

The chain carries TRBV19 and TRBJ2-3; TRBD2 agrees at 9 bases. There are 16 residues in the CDR3. The ends lost 7 bases at V and 1 base at J; junction bases unmatched: 9. Germline CDR1 reads LNHDA; CDR2 reads SQIVND (reference sequence). The CDR3 DNA reads as TGTGCCAGTACAGCTAGCGGGACGGTTGGCACAGATACGCAGTATTTT. Translated: CASTASGTVGTDTQYF.

The rearrangement uses TRBV28 and TRBJ1-1, with D maybe TRBD1 (6 bases). With 3 bases removed from V and 3 bases from J, the gap between germline ends came to 11 bases. The CDR3 has 14 amino acids. Per the germline V gene, CDR1 is MDHEN and CDR2 is SYDVKM. CDR3 in amino acids: CASSFGGVYTEAFF. DNA of the CDR3: TGTGCCAGCAGTTTTGGGGGCGTGTACACTGAAGCTTTCTTT.

V usage is TRBV13 and J usage is TRBJ2-5, with a weak D call TRBD2 (6 bases). CDR3 length: 14 residues. Germline loops: CDR1 PRHDT, CDR2 FYEKMQ (reference sequence). Trimming removed 8 bases at V and 4 bases at J, with 17 bases between. The CDR3 bases are TGTGCCAGCGCGTCGGGTAGGAGGGCAGAGACCCAGTACTTC. Its protein product is CASASGRRAETQYF.

This rearrangement joins TRBV11-2 to TRBJ2-7, with 11 bases matching TRBD2. The V gene end was trimmed by 4 bases and the J gene end by 0 bases; junction bases not matched to a gene: 8. CDR1 and CDR2 from the germline V gene are SGHAT and FQNNGV. The CDR3 has 17 residues. The DNA of the CDR3 is TGTGCCAGCAGCTCTGGTGGGACTAGCGGCACCTCCTACGAGCAGTACTTC. Amino acid sequence: CASSSGGTSGTSYEQYF.

This chain connects TRBV7-2 to TRBJ2-7; 11 bases are a match to TRBD2. The V and J ends lost 8 bases and 7 bases, in that order; junction bases with no gene match: 7. Germline CDR1 is SGHTA and CDR2 is FQGNSA. This CDR3 has 13 residues. CDR3 coding DNA: TGTGCCAGCCTGACTAGCGGGACGAGTGAGCAGTACTTC. It is translated as CASLTSGTSEQYF.

There are a few counts of this clone. The rearrangement joins TRBV5-8 to TRBJ1-5, with TRBD1 as a possible D gene (6 bases). With 3 bases removed from V and 15 bases from J, the gap between germline ends came to 22 bases. The CDR3 has 14 amino acids. Looked up from germline, CDR1 is SGHTS and CDR2 is YDEGEE. The CDR3 reads CASSSGFDRTLPHF. The CDR3 bases are TGTGCCAGCAGCTCCGGGTTCGACAGGACACTCCCGCATTTT.

The chain couples TRBV12-5 to TRBJ2-3; tentatively, D is TRBD1 (5 bases). The CDR3 runs to 14 residues. Germline CDR1 and CDR2: LGHNT and FRNRAP. The V and J ends lost 3 bases and 2 bases respectively, with 9 bases between them. CDR3 sequence (DNA): TGTGCTAGTGGTTTAGGCAGGGACACAGATACGCAGTATTTT. It codes for CASGLGRDTDTQYF. The full variable domain, rest sourced from reference TRBV12-5 and TRBJ2-3, is DARVTQTPRHKVTEMGQEVTMRCQPILGHNTVFWYRQTMMQGLELLAYFRNRAPLDDSGMPKDRFSAEMPDATLATLKIQPSEPRDSAVYFCASGLGRDTDTQYFGPGTRLTVL.

The chain employs TRBV19 and TRBJ2-5; weak D call: TRBD2 (5 bases). Germline V gene lookup returns CDR1 LNHDA and CDR2 SQIVND (reference sequence). With 3 bases removed from V and 4 bases from J, the gap between germline ends came to 18 bases. CDR3 length: 16 residues. CDR3 region: CASSMGSGLSVETQYF. Here the CDR3 DNA reads TGTGCCAGTAGTATGGGGAGCGGACTTAGCGTAGAGACCCAGTACTTC.

The chain uses TRBV28 and TRBJ1-3; D remains ambiguous. Germline values: CDR1 MDHEN, CDR2 SYDVKM. The CDR3 extends over 14 amino acids. Trimming stripped 4 bases from V and 0 bases from J, with 7 bases between. The CDR3 DNA sequence: TGTGCCAGCAGTTCCCCTCTCTCTGGAAACACCATATATTTT. It specifies CASSSPLSGNTIYF.

The chain combines TRBV5-1 with TRBJ2-1; tentatively, D is TRBD1 (6 bases). V gave up 4 bases and J gave up 0 bases, with 14 bases separating them. Germline V lookup: CDR1 SGHRS, CDR2 YFSETQ. The CDR3 has 16 residues. CDR3: CASSNGQTSSYNEQFF. In DNA form, the CDR3 reads TGCGCCAGCAGCAACGGACAGACCAGCTCCTACAATGAGCAGTTCTTC.

The rearrangement uses TRBV2 and TRBJ1-2, with a weak D call TRBD1 (5 bases). Trimming removed 5 bases from V and 8 bases from J, with 15 bases in between. Germline V CDR1 and CDR2: SNHLY, FYNNEI. The CDR3 length is 13 residues. CDR3: CASSLAGMEGYTF. The CDR3 DNA sequence: TGTGCCAGCAGTTTGGCAGGGATGGAGGGCTACACCTTC.

The chain employs TRBV6-5 and TRBJ2-1; 7 bases map to TRBD2. The J segment lost 6 bases and the V segment lost 7 bases, leaving 6 bases of the junction unmatched. This CDR3 region has 13 residues. CDR1 is MNHEY, CDR2 SVGAGI, per germline. DNA for the CDR3: TGTGCCAGCATTTCGTGGGAGGGCAATGAGCAGTTCTTC. Its translation: CASISWEGNEQFF.

The chain employs TRBV18 and TRBJ1-2; 8 bases fit TRBD1. The CDR3 covers 15 residues. V lost 6 bases and J lost 4; bases outside the gene matches: 10. Germline V gene data show CDR1 as KGHSH and CDR2 as LQKENI. CDR3 sequence (DNA): TGTGCCAGCTCGCCTTCGACAGGGGAAGTCTATGGCTACACCTTC. Translated: CASSPSTGEVYGYTF.

This rearrangement joins TRBV6-4 to TRBJ2-3; 8 positions match TRBD2. The CDR3 length is 15 residues. The trim removed 4 bases at V and 0 bases at J, leaving 3 bases unmatched. Germline V lookup: CDR1 MRHNA, CDR2 SNTAGT. CDR3 sequence: CASSGSSGSTDTQYF. CDR3 nucleotides: TGTGCCAGCAGTGGGTCTAGCGGGAGCACAGATACGCAGTATTTT.

CDR3 DNA: TGTGCCAGCAGTTTTATACAGGGGAGAGGCACTGAAGCTTTCTTT. Translation gives CASSFIQGRGTEAFF. This sequence joins TRBV27 and TRBJ1-1; 7 positions match TRBD1. The CDR3 is 15 amino acids. After removal of 3 bases from V and 4 bases from J, the junction contained 8 bases not matched to a gene. The germline V gene has CDR1 MNHEY and CDR2 SMNVEV (reference sequence).

The rearrangement joins TRBV28 to TRBJ2-5; D may be TRBD1 (7 bases). V lost 6 bases, J lost 4 bases, and 21 bases lay in between. The CDR3 covers 16 residues. The V gene's germline CDR1 is MDHEN and CDR2 SYDVKM. CDR3 sequence (DNA): TGTGCCAGCAGACCTACAGGGGCGCGGGGTCGAGAGACCCAGTACTTC. Residues: CASRPTGARGRETQYF.

The chain combines TRBV7-2 with TRBJ2-7; possibly TRBD2 for D (6 bases). The CDR3 has 14 amino acids. V lost 3 bases and J lost 1, with 10 bases in between. From germline, CDR1 is SGHTA and CDR2 FQGNSA. In DNA, the CDR3 is TGTGCCAGCAGCTTCGGCGGGATTTCCTACGAGCAGTACTTC. This translates into CASSFGGISYEQYF.

The rearrangement joins TRBV25-1 to TRBJ2-1, with D perhaps TRBD2 (5 bases). This CDR3 is 13 amino acids long. Germline V lookup: CDR1 MGHDK, CDR2 SYGVNS. Between the trimmed V and J ends, which lost 7 bases and 9 bases, there was a span of 16 bases. CDR3 sequence: CASTSSERGEQFF. The CDR3, as DNA: TGTGCCAGCACTAGCTCCGAGCGTGGTGAGCAGTTCTTC.

This clone has just one count. The CDR3 region has the DNA TGTGCCATCAGGGACTCCACAGATACGCAGTATTTT. Translating gives CAIRDSTDTQYF. This chain joins TRBV10-3 and TRBJ2-3; a weak D match, TRBD2 (5 bases). The germline V gene encodes CDR1 ENHRY and CDR2 SYGVKD. The CDR3 sequence is 12 residues long. V lost 6 bases and J lost 2, with 6 bases in between.

The chain uses TRBV10-3 and TRBJ2-1, with 10 bases identical to TRBD2. V shed 3 bases, J shed 8 bases, and the junction held 7 bases outside the gene matches. CDR3 size: 15 residues. CDR1 and CDR2 (germline): ENHRY, SYGVKD. In DNA, the CDR3 is TGTGCCATCAGTGATGCTAGCGGGAGTGGGGATGAGCAGTTCTTC. It yields the protein CAISDASGSGDEQFF.

This rearrangement joins TRBV6-4 to TRBJ1-2; no clear D. Germline V gene data show CDR1 as MRHNA and CDR2 as SNTAGT. Trimming shortened V by 5 bases and J by 2 bases, and 9 bases separated the two germline ends. The CDR3 has 13 residues. The CDR3 sequence: CASSSTGNYGYTF. In nucleotides, the CDR3 is TGTGCCAGCAGTTCGACTGGGAACTATGGCTACACCTTC.